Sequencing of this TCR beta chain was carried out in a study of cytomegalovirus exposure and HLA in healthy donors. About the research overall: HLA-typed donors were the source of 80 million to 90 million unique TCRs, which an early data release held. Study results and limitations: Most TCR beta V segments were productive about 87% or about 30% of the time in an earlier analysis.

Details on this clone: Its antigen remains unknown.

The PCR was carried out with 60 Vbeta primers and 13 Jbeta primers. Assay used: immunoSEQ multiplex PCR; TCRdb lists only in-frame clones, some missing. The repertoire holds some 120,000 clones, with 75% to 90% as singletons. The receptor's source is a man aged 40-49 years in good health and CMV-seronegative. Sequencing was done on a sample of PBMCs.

For the CDR3, the DNA is TGTGCCAGCAGCTTAACAGTCTACACTGAAGCTTTCTTT. It translates to CASSLTVYTEAFF. The chain employs TRBV7-7 and TRBJ1-1; D unresolved. The CDR3 runs to 13 residues. Germline V gene lookup returns CDR1 SSHAT and CDR2 FNYEAQ (reference sequence). Deletions cut 2 bases from V and 3 bases from J, with 7 bases between.